Each of the 28 T cell receptor beta chains below was sequenced from the same sample in a study of cytomegalovirus exposure and HLA in healthy donors. The PCR was carried out with 60 Vbeta primers and 13 Jbeta primers. Produced via immunoSEQ multiplex PCR; TCRdb's table is partial and in-frame only. In total, the table holds 100,000 to 150,000 clones. Specimen: PBMCs. The receptor source for this set is a man in his forties in good health and CMV-seronegative.

V and J are TRBV7-9 and TRBJ2-7; 7 nucleotides line up with TRBD1. J gave up 2 bases and V 4 bases, and 5 bases lay outside the gene matches. The germline V gene encodes CDR1 SEHNR and CDR2 FQNEAQ (reference sequence). The CDR3 has 14 residues. CDR3 bases: TGTGCCAGCAGCTCCCGACAGGGAGCCTACGAGCAGTACTTC. Its protein product is CASSSRQGAYEQYF.

The chain joins TRBV10-1 to TRBJ1-1; tentative D call: TRBD1 (5 bases). Germline V gene data show CDR1 as WNHNN and CDR2 as SYGVQD (reference sequence). V was shortened by 2 bases and J by 1 base, with 8 bases between the two germline ends. The CDR3 is 14 amino acids. The CDR3 protein is CASSEGQRNTEAFF. In DNA form, the CDR3 reads TGCGCCAGCAGTGAGGGACAAAGGAACACTGAAGCTTTCTTT.

The rearrangement joins TRBV19 to TRBJ2-7; D unclear. V was clipped by 6 bases and J by 2 bases, with 11 bases between them. In germline, CDR1 is LNHDA, CDR2 SQIVND (reference sequence). The CDR3 has 13 amino acids. The CDR3 coding sequence is TGTGCCAGTAGCCTGCAGGTAACCTACGAGCAGTACTTC. Protein sequence: CASSLQVTYEQYF.

V gene TRBV29-1 combines with J gene TRBJ2-4; the D gene is possibly TRBD2 (5 bases). The ends were cut back, 5 bases at V and 0 bases at J, with 14 bases in the middle. CDR3 length equals 15 residues. CDR1 is SQVTM, CDR2 ANQGSEA, per germline. CDR3 amino acids: CSVRTEGEAKNIQYF. As DNA, the CDR3 is TGCAGCGTTAGGACCGAGGGCGAAGCCAAAAACATTCAGTACTTC.

The rearrangement uses TRBV4-2 and TRBJ2-3; 10 bases map to TRBD1. The V and J ends lost 2 bases and 10 bases, in that order; junction bases with no gene match: 12. There are 16 residues in the CDR3. The V gene's germline CDR1 is LGHNA and CDR2 YNFKEQ. CDR3 nucleotides: TGTGCCAGCAGCCAAAAAACCGGGACAGGGGACGGCGCGCAGTATTTT. It translates to CASSQKTGTGDGAQYF.

The rearrangement joins TRBV6-1 to TRBJ2-1; no firm D call. The CDR3 is made up of 17 amino acids. V lost 0 bases and J 2 bases, leaving 14 bases between the germline ends. The germline gives CDR1 MNHNS, CDR2 SASEGT. The CDR3 DNA reads TGTGCCAGCAGTGAAGCCCGTCCCAGCGAGACCTACAATGAGCAGTTCTTC. Its protein product is CASSEARPSETYNEQFF.

This chain links TRBV29-1 with TRBJ2-3, with 11 bases identical to TRBD2. Trimming cost V 4 bases and J 6 bases; bases outside gene matches: 6. Germline-derived CDR1 and CDR2 are SQVTM and ANQGSEA. This CDR3 has 14 amino acids. CDR3 sequence: CSVGGLADPDTQYF. The CDR3 DNA follows: TGCAGCGTTGGGGGACTAGCGGATCCGGATACGCAGTATTTT.

The genes are TRBV29-1 and TRBJ1-4; no definite D call. The CDR3 loop spans 13 amino acids. The germline CDR1 and CDR2 sequences are SQVTM and ANQGSEA. Trimming took off 4 bases at V and 7 bases at J, with 13 bases between the two ends. This CDR3 is CSVGAGSGEKLFF. DNA for the CDR3: TGCAGCGTTGGTGCGGGGTCGGGTGAAAAACTGTTTTTT.

This chain connects TRBV4-1 to TRBJ2-1; 9 nucleotides line up with TRBD2. CDR3 size: 17 residues. Germline V gene sequence: CDR1 MGHRA, CDR2 YSYEKL. V lost 0 bases and J lost 4; bases outside the gene matches: 7. The CDR3 spells CASSQDHSSGTYNEQFF. CDR3 in DNA: TGCGCCAGCAGCCAAGATCACTCTAGCGGGACGTACAATGAGCAGTTCTTC.

This chain links TRBV6-5 with TRBJ2-3; D ambiguous. Germline V CDR1 and CDR2: MNHEY, SVGAGI. V gave up 2 bases and J gave up 6 bases, with 12 bases separating them. CDR3 size: 14 residues. The CDR3 coding sequence is TGTGCCAGCAGTTACAAACAGCTTGGCGATACGCAGTATTTT. Amino acids: CASSYKQLGDTQYF.

The rearrangement links TRBV11-3 to TRBJ2-4; D is unresolved. Trimming left V 0 bases short and J 12 bases short, with 9 bases between. The CDR3 sequence is 12 residues long. The germline CDR1 and CDR2 sequences are SGHNT and YENEEA. CDR3 nucleotide sequence: TGTGCCAGCAGCTTAGATCCCGGTGATCAGTACTTC. Its protein product is CASSLDPGDQYF.

The rearrangement joins TRBV5-1 to TRBJ2-7; 8 positions match TRBD2. Germline CDR1 SGHRS, CDR2 YFSETQ. Trimming removed 1 base from V and 2 bases from J; junction bases left unmatched: 2. This CDR3 has 14 residues. The CDR3 here is CASSLSAGAYEQYF. CDR3 coding DNA: TGCGCCAGCAGCTTGTCAGCGGGGGCCTACGAGCAGTACTTC.

The chain uses TRBV6-7 and TRBJ1-5; no definite D call. TRBV6-7 qualifies as an ORF whose function is uncertain. Trimming took 6 bases from V and 10 from J, leaving 10 bases between them. CDR3 length: 11 residues. This CDR3 reads CASRPLRPQHF. In DNA, the CDR3 is TGTGCCAGCAGACCCCTCAGACCCCAGCATTTT.

The chain joins TRBV27 to TRBJ2-1; 10 positions agree with TRBD2. Germline assignment: CDR1 MNHEY and CDR2 SMNVEV (reference sequence). The V segment lost 5 bases and the J segment 5 bases; nucleotides outside the gene matches: 6. The CDR3 is 15 amino acids. The CDR3 sequence: CASSLGLAENNEQFF. The DNA of the CDR3 is TGTGCCAGCAGTCTCGGACTAGCGGAGAACAATGAGCAGTTCTTC.

The V and J genes are TRBV11-2 and TRBJ2-7, with D perhaps matching TRBD2 (7 bases). From germline, CDR1 is SGHAT and CDR2 FQNNGV. Deletions cut 7 bases from V and 0 bases from J, with 13 bases between. The CDR3 is made up of 14 amino acids. DNA of the CDR3: TGTGCCAGCACTGGGGGAGGGGGCTCCTACGAGCAGTACTTC. It translates to CASTGGGGSYEQYF.

V and J are TRBV10-3 and TRBJ2-2; D unresolved. Trimming took 2 bases from V and 6 from J, leaving 4 bases between them. The CDR3 consists of 12 residues. Germline V gene lookup returns CDR1 ENHRY and CDR2 SYGVKD. The CDR3 sequence is CAISEKPGELFF. The CDR3 DNA reads TGTGCCATCAGTGAGAAGCCCGGGGAGCTGTTTTTT.

This rearrangement joins TRBV9 to TRBJ2-3; 13 nucleotides agree with TRBD2. Germline V gene sequence: CDR1 SGDLS, CDR2 YYNGEE. V was pared by 4 bases and J by 5 bases, with 7 bases of the junction left unmatched. The CDR3 spans 16 residues. CDR3 sequence reads: CASSNGLAGAGDTQYF. The CDR3, as DNA: TGTGCCAGCAGCAATGGACTAGCGGGAGCGGGAGATACGCAGTATTTT.

The chain employs TRBV2 and TRBJ1-2; TRBD1 is a possible D gene (5 bases). The CDR3 is 13 amino acids. Germline loops: CDR1 SNHLY, CDR2 FYNNEI. V lost 3 bases and J lost 5, with 10 bases in between. The DNA of the CDR3 is TGTGCCAGCAGTGACGTACGACAGTATGGCTACACCTTC. This encodes CASSDVRQYGYTF.

This chain links TRBV5-4 with TRBJ2-3, with 7 bases fitting TRBD1. J gave up 6 bases and V 4 bases, and 11 bases lay outside the gene matches. In germline, CDR1 is SGHNT, CDR2 YYREEE (reference sequence). The CDR3 runs to 15 residues. CDR3 protein: CASSPGQQGPDTQYF. CDR3 in DNA: TGTGCCAGCAGCCCGGGACAGCAAGGTCCGGATACGCAGTATTTT.

The genes are TRBV18 and TRBJ2-7, with a weak D call TRBD1 (6 bases). Germline V gene data show CDR1 as KGHSH and CDR2 as LQKENI. The CDR3 extends over 14 amino acids. The V and J ends lost 3 bases and 2 bases respectively, with 11 bases between them. In DNA, the CDR3 is TGTGCCAGCTCACCTCCAGGGGTCCCCTACGAGCAGTACTTC. This encodes CASSPPGVPYEQYF.

About this clone: Different DNA sequences within this sample yield the same CDR3. The rearrangement joins TRBV6-1 to TRBJ2-7; 11 bases align to TRBD1. V lost 6 bases and J lost 4; bases outside the gene matches: 2. The CDR3 contains 13 residues. CDR1 is MNHNS and CDR2 is SASEGT in the germline V gene. In DNA form, the CDR3 reads TGTGCCAGCAGAGGACAGGGGGCTTACGAGCAGTACTTC. This codes for CASRGQGAYEQYF.

CDR3 in amino acids: CASRTARQGGTGELFF. The DNA of the CDR3 is TGTGCCAGCCGAACGGCCCGCCAGGGAGGCACCGGGGAGCTGTTTTTT. The chain combines TRBV7-8 with TRBJ2-2; D may be TRBD2 (6 bases). Germline V lookup: CDR1 SGHVS, CDR2 FQNEAQ. CDR3 length equals 16 residues. Trimming took off 8 bases at V and 4 bases at J, with 20 bases between the two ends.

The V and J genes are TRBV10-3 and TRBJ1-4; D not resolved. The CDR3 has 13 residues. Germline values: CDR1 ENHRY, CDR2 SYGVKD. The germline V and J ends were trimmed by 4 bases and 8 bases, with 11 bases remaining between them. The chain's CDR3 is CAISGGLAEKLFF. The CDR3, as DNA: TGTGCCATCAGTGGTGGCCTAGCGGAAAAACTGTTTTTT.

V usage is TRBV11-3 and J usage is TRBJ1-2; 12 bases match TRBD1. Germline lookup yields CDR1 SGHNT and CDR2 YENEEA. This CDR3 contains 14 residues. The ends lost 3 bases at V and 7 bases at J; junction bases unmatched: 3. The CDR3 DNA follows: TGTGCCAGCAGCTTGGGGACAGGGGGCATTGGCTACACCTTC. Protein sequence: CASSLGTGGIGYTF. The whole variable domain, filled in from reference TRBV11-3 and TRBJ1-2, reads EAGVVQSPRYKIIEKKQPVAFWCNPISGHNTLYWYLQNLGQGPELLIRYENEEAVDDSQLPKDRFSAERLKGVDSTLKIQPAELGDSAVYLCASSLGTGGIGYTFGSGTRLTVV.

The chain couples TRBV19 to TRBJ2-3, with TRBD1 identical over 7 bases. Germline loops: CDR1 LNHDA, CDR2 SQIVND (reference sequence). This CDR3 is built from 15 residues. The junction had 8 bases not matched to a gene; V was cut back by 1 base and J by 7 bases. CDR3 region: CASSIGQGVVYTQYF. CDR3 DNA sequence: TGTGCCAGTAGTATAGGACAGGGTGTAGTTTATACGCAGTATTTT. Drawing the rest from reference TRBV19 and TRBJ2-3, the complete variable domain is DGGITQSPKYLFRKEGQNVTLSCEQNLNHDAMYWYRQDPGQGLRLIYYSQIVNDFQKGDIAEGYSVSREKKESFPLTVTSAQKNPTAFYLCASSIGQGVVYTQYFGPGTRLTVL.

The J gene is TRBJ2-1, the V gene TRBV28; 11 bases are a match to TRBD2. Germline CDR1 reads MDHEN; CDR2 reads SYDVKM. V gave up 6 bases and J gave up 7 bases; unmatched junction bases: 8. This CDR3 comprises 15 residues. CDR3 coding DNA: TGTGCCAGCAGCCCGGGGACTAGCGGAAAGAATGAGCAGTTCTTC. This gives the protein CASSPGTSGKNEQFF.

V gene TRBV7-8 combines with J gene TRBJ2-2; D might be TRBD2 (6 bases). The germline V gene encodes CDR1 SGHVS and CDR2 FQNEAQ. The CDR3 totals 16 residues. V lost 4 bases, J lost 7 bases, and 19 bases lay in between. The CDR3 is CASSSRDSPRIGELFF. CDR3 coding DNA: TGTGCCAGCAGCTCTCGGGACTCCCCCAGGATCGGGGAGCTGTTTTTT.

The rearrangement joins TRBV7-2 to TRBJ2-5, with TRBD2 matching 14 bases. The CDR3 runs 17 residues. CDR1 and CDR2 (germline): SGHTA, FQGNSA. Trimming cost V 6 bases and J 5 bases; bases outside gene matches: 11. CDR3 residues: CASRRTPRTSGRETQYF. CDR3 nucleotides: TGTGCCAGCAGACGCACGCCGAGGACTAGCGGGAGGGAGACCCAGTACTTC.